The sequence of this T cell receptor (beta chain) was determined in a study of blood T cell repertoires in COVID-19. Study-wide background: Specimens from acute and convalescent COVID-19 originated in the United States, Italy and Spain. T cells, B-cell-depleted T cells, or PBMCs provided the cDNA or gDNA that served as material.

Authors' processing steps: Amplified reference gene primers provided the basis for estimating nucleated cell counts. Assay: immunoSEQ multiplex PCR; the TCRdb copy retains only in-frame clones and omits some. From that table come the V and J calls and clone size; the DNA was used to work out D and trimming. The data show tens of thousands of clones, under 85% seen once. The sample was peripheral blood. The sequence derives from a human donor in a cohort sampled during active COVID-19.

The CDR3 sequence: CASSREGVSGQFF. The CDR3 coding sequence is TGTGCCAGCAGCCGCGAGGGGGTGTCAGGGCAGTTCTTC. The chain employs TRBV6-2 or TRBV6-3 and TRBJ2-1; D might be TRBD1 (6 bases). CDR3 length: 13 amino acids. Trimming shortened V by 6 bases and J by 12 bases, and 18 bases separated the two germline ends. Germline CDR1 is MNHEY and CDR2 is SVGEGT.